This TCR beta chain was documented in a study of metastatic and nonmetastatic thyroid tumors. Findings and caveats of the study: Patients with malignant thyroid tumors reportedly had significantly higher TCR beta diversity than those with benign nodules, in blood and tumor.

TCRdb reanalyzed the PCR reads with MiXCR. The sample comprises tens of thousands of clones, 20% to 30% of which are singletons, and approximately 20% rests with the top ten. Comments on this clone: What it recognizes is unknown.

No treatment of any kind had been given to any patient before thyroid surgery. This CDR3 is built from 12 residues. Trimming removed 2 bases at V and 8 bases at J, with 8 bases between. Germline V gene sequence: CDR1 SGDLS, CDR2 YYNGEE. This TCR came from a male donor with papillary thyroid cancer or a benign thyroid nodule (not recorded which). Some clones in this sample may be carry-over from other donors' samples. Sequencing was performed on blood. The chain has TRBV9 and TRBJ2-1; D gene uncertain. In nucleotides, the CDR3 is TGTGCCAGCAGCGTCGTGGGTGATGAGCAGTTCTTC. Protein product: CASSVVGDEQFF.